This T cell receptor beta chain was sequenced for a study of OX40 agonist ivuxolimab in advanced cancers. Study at large: Patients receiving dose escalation had hepatocellular carcinoma, melanoma, renal cell or head and neck cancer.

Study-wide findings and caveats: In general, CD8+ T cells held more expanded clones than CD4+ did, on average. The study observed clonal expansion of CD4+ and CD8+ blood T cells by week 6 at 0.1 to 3.0 mg/kg.

Sequenced by immunoSEQ multiplex PCR; TCRdb stores in-frame clones only, minus some. This table holds tens of thousands of clones, around 87% found once. V was pared by 4 bases and J by 2 bases, with 15 bases between. The CDR3 consists of 15 residues. The germline V gene encodes CDR1 SGHTA and CDR2 FQGNSA. In regard to this clone: Its antigen is unknown.

This sequence was found in an adult with an advanced solid tumor such as melanoma, head and neck, liver or kidney cancer. The source material was CD4+ or CD8+ T cells sorted from blood, sampled in a trial of the OX40 agonist ivuxolimab. This rearrangement joins TRBV7-2 to TRBJ2-7, with D perhaps given as TRBD1 or TRBD2 (5 bases each). The CDR3 sequence: CASSSRGTQAYEQYF. CDR3 in DNA: TGTGCCAGCAGCTCAAGAGGGACCCAGGCCTACGAGCAGTACTTC.